This T cell receptor beta chain was sequenced during a study of blood T cell repertoires in COVID-19. Study-level background: Sites across the United States, Italy and Spain contributed samples from acute and convalescent COVID-19. T cells, B-cell-depleted T cells, or PBMCs provided the cDNA or gDNA that served as material.

Produced via immunoSEQ multiplex PCR; TCRdb's table is partial and in-frame only. This sample has 140,000 to 150,000 clones, with roughly 86% found just once. The clonotype comes from a man aged 65-85 years with acute or convalescent COVID-19. Sequenced input: peripheral blood.

The CDR3 region has the DNA TGTGCCAGTACCATCGATGGGGGGGGGAATGAAAAACTGTTTTTT. Its protein is CASTIDGGGNEKLFF. J is TRBJ1-4 and V is TRBV19; the D gene is possibly TRBD1 (5 bases). The germline V gene has CDR1 LNHDA and CDR2 SQIVND (reference sequence). This CDR3 has 15 residues. Between the trimmed V and J ends, which lost 7 bases and 5 bases, there was a span of 17 bases.